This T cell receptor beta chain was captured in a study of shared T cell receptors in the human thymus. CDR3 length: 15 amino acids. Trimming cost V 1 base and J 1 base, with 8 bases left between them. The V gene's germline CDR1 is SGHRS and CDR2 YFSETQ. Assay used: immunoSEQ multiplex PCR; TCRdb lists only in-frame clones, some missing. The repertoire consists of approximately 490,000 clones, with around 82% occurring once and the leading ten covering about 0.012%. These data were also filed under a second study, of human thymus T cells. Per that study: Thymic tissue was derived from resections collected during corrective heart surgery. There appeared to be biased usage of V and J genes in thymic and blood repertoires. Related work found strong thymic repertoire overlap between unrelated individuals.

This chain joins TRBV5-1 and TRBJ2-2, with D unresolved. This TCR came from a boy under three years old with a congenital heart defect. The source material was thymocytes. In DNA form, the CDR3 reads TGCGCCAGCAGCTTGCCCTCCAGGAACACCGGGGAGCTGTTTTTT. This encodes CASSLPSRNTGELFF.